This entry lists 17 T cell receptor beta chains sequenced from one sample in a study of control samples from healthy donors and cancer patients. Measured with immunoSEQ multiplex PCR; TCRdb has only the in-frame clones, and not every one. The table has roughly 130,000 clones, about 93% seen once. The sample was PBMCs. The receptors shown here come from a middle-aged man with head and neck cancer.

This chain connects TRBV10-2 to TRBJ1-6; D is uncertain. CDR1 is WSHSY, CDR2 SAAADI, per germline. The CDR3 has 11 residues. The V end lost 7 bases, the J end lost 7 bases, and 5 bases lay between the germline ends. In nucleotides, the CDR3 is TGCGCCAGCACTTCGAATTCACCCCTCCACTTT. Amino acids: CASTSNSPLHF.

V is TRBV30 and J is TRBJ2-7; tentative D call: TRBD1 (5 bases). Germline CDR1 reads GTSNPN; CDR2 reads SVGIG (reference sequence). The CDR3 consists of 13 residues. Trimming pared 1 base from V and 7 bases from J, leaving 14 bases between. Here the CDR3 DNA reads TGTGCCTGGAGTGAATCAGGGTTAGGGGAGCAGTACTTC. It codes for CAWSESGLGEQYF.

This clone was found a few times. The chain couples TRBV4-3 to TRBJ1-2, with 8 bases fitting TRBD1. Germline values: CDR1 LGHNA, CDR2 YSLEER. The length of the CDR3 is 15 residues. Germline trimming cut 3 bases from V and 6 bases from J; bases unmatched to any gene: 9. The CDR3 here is CASSHIRTGKDGYTF. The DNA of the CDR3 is TGCGCCAGCAGCCATATCAGGACAGGGAAGGATGGCTACACCTTC.

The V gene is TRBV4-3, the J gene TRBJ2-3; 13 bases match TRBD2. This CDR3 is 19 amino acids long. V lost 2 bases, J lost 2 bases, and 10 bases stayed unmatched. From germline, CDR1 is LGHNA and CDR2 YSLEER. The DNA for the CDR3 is TGCGCCAGCAGCCAACTTAGTAGTGGACTAGCGGGGGACACAGATACGCAGTATTTT. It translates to CASSQLSSGLAGDTDTQYF.

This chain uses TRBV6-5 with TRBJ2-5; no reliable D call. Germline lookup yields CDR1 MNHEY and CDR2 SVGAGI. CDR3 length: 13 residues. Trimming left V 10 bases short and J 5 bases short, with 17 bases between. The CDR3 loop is CATSGGFGETQYF. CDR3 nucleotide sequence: TGTGCCACCTCAGGTGGTTTTGGGGAGACCCAGTACTTC.

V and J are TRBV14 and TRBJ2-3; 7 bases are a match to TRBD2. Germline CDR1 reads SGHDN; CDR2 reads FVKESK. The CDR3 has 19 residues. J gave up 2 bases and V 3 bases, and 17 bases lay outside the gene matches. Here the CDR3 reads CASSQGLGGPWVDTDTQYF. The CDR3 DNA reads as TGTGCCAGCAGCCAGGGTTTGGGAGGGCCGTGGGTCGACACAGATACGCAGTATTTT. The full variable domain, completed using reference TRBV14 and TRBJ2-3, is EAGVTQFPSHSVIEKGQTVTLRCDPISGHDNLYWYRRVMGKEIKFLLHFVKESKQDESGMPNNRFLAERTGGTYSTLKVQPAELEDSGVYFCASSQGLGGPWVDTDTQYFGPGTRLTVL.

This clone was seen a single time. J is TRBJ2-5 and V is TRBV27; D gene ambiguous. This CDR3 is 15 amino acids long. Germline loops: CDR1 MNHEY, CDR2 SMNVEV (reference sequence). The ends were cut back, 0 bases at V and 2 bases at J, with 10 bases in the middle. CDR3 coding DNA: TGTGCCAGCAGTTTATCTTATTTTATGCAAGAGACCCAGTACTTC. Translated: CASSLSYFMQETQYF.

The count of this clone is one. CDR3 DNA: TGTGCCAGCAGCTTGTCGGGACAGGGGCTTCCGCAGCCCCAGCATTTT. It specifies CASSLSGQGLPQPQHF. The chain uses TRBV5-5 and TRBJ1-5; the match to TRBD1 covers 10 bases. This CDR3 is 16 amino acids long. V lost 1 base to trimming and J lost 7 bases; unmatched junction nucleotides: 8. Germline loops: CDR1 SGHKS, CDR2 YYEKEE (reference sequence).

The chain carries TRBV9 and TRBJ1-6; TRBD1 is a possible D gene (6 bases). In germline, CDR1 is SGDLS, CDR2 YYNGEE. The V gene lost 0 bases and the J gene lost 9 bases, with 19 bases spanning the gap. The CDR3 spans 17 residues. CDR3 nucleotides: TGTGCCAGCAGCGTAGCCCTCCTGGGGGGCGGCACTTCACCCCTCCACTTT. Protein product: CASSVALLGGGTSPLHF.

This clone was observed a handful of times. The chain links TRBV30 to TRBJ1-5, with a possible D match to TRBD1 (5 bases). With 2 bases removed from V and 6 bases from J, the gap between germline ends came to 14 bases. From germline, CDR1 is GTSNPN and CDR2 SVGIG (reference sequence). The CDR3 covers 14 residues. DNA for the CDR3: TGTGCCTGGAGTCCTGGGGCAGCTAGTCAGCCCCAGCATTTT. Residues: CAWSPGAASQPQHF.

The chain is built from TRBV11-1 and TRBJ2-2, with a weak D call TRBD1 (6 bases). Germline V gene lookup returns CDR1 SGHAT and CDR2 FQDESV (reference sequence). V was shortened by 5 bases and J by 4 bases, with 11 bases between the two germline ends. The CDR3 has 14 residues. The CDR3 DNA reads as TGTGCCAGCAGCCATAACAGGGTCACCGGGGAGCTGTTTTTT. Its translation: CASSHNRVTGELFF. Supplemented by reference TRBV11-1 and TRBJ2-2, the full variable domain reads EAEVAQSPRYKITEKSQAVAFWCDPISGHATLYWYRQILGQGPELLVQFQDESVVDDSQLPKDRFSAERLKGVDSTLKIQPAELGDSAMYLCASSHNRVTGELFFGEGSRLTVL.

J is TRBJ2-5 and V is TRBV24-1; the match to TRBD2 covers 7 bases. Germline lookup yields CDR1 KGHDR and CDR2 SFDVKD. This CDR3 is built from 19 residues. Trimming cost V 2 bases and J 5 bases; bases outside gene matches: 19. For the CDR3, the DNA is TGTGCCACCAGTGATTCATTAACGGGGGGACCTCTCTCGGGGGAGACCCAGTACTTC. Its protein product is CATSDSLTGGPLSGETQYF.

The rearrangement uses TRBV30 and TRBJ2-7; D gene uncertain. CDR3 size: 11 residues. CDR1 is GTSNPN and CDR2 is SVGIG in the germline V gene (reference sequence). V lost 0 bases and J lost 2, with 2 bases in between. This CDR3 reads CAWSVTYEQYF. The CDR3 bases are TGTGCCTGGAGTGTTACCTACGAGCAGTACTTC. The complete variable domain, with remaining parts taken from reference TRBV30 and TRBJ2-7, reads SQTIHQWPATLVQPVGSPLSLECTVEGTSNPNLYWYRQAAGRGLQLLFYSVGIGQISSEVPQNLSASRPQDRQFILSSKKLLLSDSGFYLCAWSVTYEQYFGPGTRLTVT.

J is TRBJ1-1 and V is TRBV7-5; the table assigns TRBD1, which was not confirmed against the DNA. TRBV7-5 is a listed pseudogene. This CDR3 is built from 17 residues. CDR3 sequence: CVRSFHRDIAANTEAFF. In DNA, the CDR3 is TGTGTCAGAAGCTTTCACAGGGACATAGCCGCGAACACTGAAGCTTTCTTT.

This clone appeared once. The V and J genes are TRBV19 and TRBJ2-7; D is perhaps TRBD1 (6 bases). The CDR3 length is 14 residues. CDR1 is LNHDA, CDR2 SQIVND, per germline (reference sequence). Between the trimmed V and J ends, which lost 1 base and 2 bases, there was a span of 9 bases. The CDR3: CASSIATGTYEQYF. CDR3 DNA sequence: TGTGCCAGTAGTATAGCGACAGGAACCTACGAGCAGTACTTC. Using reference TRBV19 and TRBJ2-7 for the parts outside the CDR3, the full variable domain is DGGITQSPKYLFRKEGQNVTLSCEQNLNHDAMYWYRQDPGQGLRLIYYSQIVNDFQKGDIAEGYSVSREKKESFPLTVTSAQKNPTAFYLCASSIATGTYEQYFGPGTRLTVT.

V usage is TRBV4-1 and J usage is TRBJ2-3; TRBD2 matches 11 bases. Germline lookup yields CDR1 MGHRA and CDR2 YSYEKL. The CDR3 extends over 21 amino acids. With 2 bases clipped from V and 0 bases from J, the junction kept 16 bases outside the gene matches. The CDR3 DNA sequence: TGCGCCAGCAGCCAAAGAAGTACAATCATGGGACTAGCGGATAGCACAGATACGCAGTATTTT. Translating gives CASSQRSTIMGLADSTDTQYF.

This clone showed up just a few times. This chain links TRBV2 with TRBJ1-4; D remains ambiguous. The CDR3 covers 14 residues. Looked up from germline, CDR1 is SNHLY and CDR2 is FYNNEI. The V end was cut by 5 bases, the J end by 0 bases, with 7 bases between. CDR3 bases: TGTGCCAGCAGTTCACTTGCAACTAATGAAAAACTGTTTTTT. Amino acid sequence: CASSSLATNEKLFF.